These 8 T cell receptor beta chains were sequenced from one sample in a study of glioma-infiltrating T cells. TCR alpha and beta CDR3 regions were amplified from RNA using iRepertoire nested multiplex PCR. TCRdb re-called the multiplex PCR reads through MiXCR, storing one row per CDR3 protein. This sample carries 95,000 to 150,000 distinct CDR3 sequences, 20% to 25% of them seen once, and the ten largest clones take roughly 15%. Input material: glioma tissue, nonneoplastic brain tissue, or PBMCs (not recorded which). The receptor set was obtained from a human donor with low-grade glioma or glioblastoma, undergoing nonglioma brain surgery, or in good health (not recorded which).

The chain carries TRBV18 and TRBJ1-2; 7 nucleotides line up with TRBD1. Unmatched junction bases numbered 11, after V lost 3 bases and J lost 4 bases. Germline CDR1 KGHSH, CDR2 LQKENI. The CDR3 totals 16 residues. CDR3 loop: CASSPGTAKGSYGYTF. The CDR3, as DNA: TGTGCCAGCTCACCCGGGACAGCCAAAGGAAGCTATGGCTACACCTTC.

This clonotype turned up a few times. A read error may explain this, as a much larger clone is one base away. The gene calls are TRBV2 and TRBJ2-6; D ambiguous. The germline V and J ends were trimmed by 8 bases and 2 bases, with 4 bases remaining between them. CDR1 and CDR2 (germline): SNHLY, FYNNEI. The CDR3 has 12 amino acids. CDR3 coding DNA: TGTGCCAGCCGACCTGGGGCCAACGTCCTGACTTTC. The encoded protein is CASRPGANVLTF.

The genes are TRBV29-1 and TRBJ2-2; D may be TRBD1 (6 bases). Germline CDR1 reads SQVTM; CDR2 reads ANQGSEA. V gave up 5 bases and J gave up 4 bases, with 14 bases separating them. CDR3 length equals 14 residues. CDR3 amino acids: CSVREQGGTGELFF. The DNA of the CDR3 is TGCAGCGTTAGGGAACAGGGTGGCACCGGGGAGCTGTTTTTT.

This clonotype has a count of ten or more. The chain combines TRBV25-1 with TRBJ2-5, with D maybe TRBD2 (5 bases). V dropped 1 base and J dropped 4 bases, with 7 bases sitting between them. Germline V gives CDR1 MGHDK, CDR2 SYGVNS. The length of the CDR3 is 13 residues. CDR3 coding DNA: TGTGCCAGCAGTGAATCGGAGGTAGAGACCCAGTACTTC. It translates to CASSESEVETQYF.

On this clonotype: Given a much more abundant clone one base away, this may be a read error. The CDR3 sequence is CASSTPWNTEAFF. In DNA, the CDR3 is TGTGCCAGTAGTACCCCATGGAACACTGAAGCTTTCTTT. The chain combines TRBV19 with TRBJ1-1; D uncertain. Trimming pared 4 bases from V and 1 base from J, leaving 7 bases between. Germline V lookup: CDR1 LNHDA, CDR2 SQIVND (reference sequence). This CDR3 is 13 amino acids long.

There are many counts of this clonotype. J is TRBJ2-3 and V is TRBV2; the match to TRBD2 covers 10 bases. Per germline, CDR1 SNHLY and CDR2 FYNNEI. The CDR3 is 17 amino acids. J was trimmed by 2 bases and V by 3 bases; bases with no gene match: 8. CDR3 loop: CASSDLTSGAYTDTQYF. CDR3 DNA sequence: TGTGCCAGCAGTGACCTCACTAGCGGGGCCTACACAGATACGCAGTATTTT.

DNA for the CDR3: TGTGCCAGCAGCCAAGGTGGGGGAGGTACGCAGTATTTT. Protein sequence: CASSQGGGGTQYF. The chain recombines TRBV3-1 with TRBJ2-3; tentatively, D is TRBD2 (6 bases). Deletions cut 1 base from V and 8 bases from J, with 10 bases between. Per the germline V gene, CDR1 is LGHDT and CDR2 is YNNKEL (reference sequence). CDR3 length: 13 amino acids.

This clonotype appeared many times. The chain employs TRBV6-1 and TRBJ2-1, with no clear D. The CDR3 spans 14 residues. CDR1 and CDR2 (germline): MNHNS, SASEGT. The V end was cut by 2 bases, the J end by 7 bases, with 12 bases between. For the CDR3, the DNA is TGTGCCAGCAGTGAACCGGCTCGGAGAAATGAGCAGTTCTTC. Translated, it gives CASSEPARRNEQFF.